This record looks at one T cell receptor beta chain sequence and its context. Its antigen is unidentified. The data stem from a study of post-analysis software for immune sequencing data. Study context: There were relapsing-remitting, secondary progressive and progressive-relapsing multiple sclerosis among the disease courses included.

The germline V gene has CDR1 MNHEY and CDR2 SMNVEV (reference sequence). Between the trimmed V and J ends, which lost 5 bases and 6 bases, there was a span of 11 bases. The CDR3 runs to 13 residues. The study's findings and limits: Strong co-clustering by F measure linked samples that shared a preparation batch. Five TRBV segments, including TRBV5-6, TRBV5-1 and TRBV20-1, were more frequent in patients than controls. People with multiple sclerosis had a significantly lower normalized Chao1 diversity than controls did.

Unique molecular identifiers had been added to the TCR beta cDNA libraries. TCRdb re-derived calls from the PCR reads in MiXCR, one entry per CDR3 protein. Of 450,000 to 700,000 distinct CDR3 sequences listed, 44% are singletons. The sequencing input was blood. The chain has TRBV27 and TRBJ2-1; a weak D match, TRBD1 (5 bases). This sequence originates from a girl aged 10-17 years with multiple sclerosis. CDR3 residues: CASSPQGLNEQFF. The DNA for the CDR3 is TGTGCCAGCAGTCCGCAGGGCCTCAATGAGCAGTTCTTC.